What follows is one T cell receptor (beta chain) and its context. The antigen is undetermined. The sample comes from a study of siplizumab effects on memory and regulatory T cells. Study-level points and caveats: Roughly 75-95% of proliferating CD4+ or CD8+ clones lacked an assignable naive or memory phenotype. Suppressive activity of Tregs proliferating in siplizumab cultures remained unconfirmed. Naive T cells seemed more diverse than memory cells; they also seemed major alloresponse contributors.

Sequencing was performed with immunoSEQ multiplex PCR; in TCRdb, only in-frame clones are kept and a portion is missing. Here the sample spans around 87,000 clones, about 87% being singletons. This CDR3 contains 15 residues. The V end was cut by 5 bases, the J end by 3 bases, with 13 bases between. The germline gives CDR1 SEHNR, CDR2 FQNEAQ (reference sequence). The V and J genes are TRBV7-9 and TRBJ1-4; D unresolved. Sequenced input: CD4+ T cells sorted from blood. The TCR sequence derives from a human donor in good health. CDR3 loop: CASSPPGRPNEKLFF. CDR3 nucleotide sequence: TGTGCCAGCAGCCCTCCCGGACGGCCTAATGAAAAACTGTTTTTT.